Listed below are T cell receptor beta chains from one sample, sequenced in a study of blood T cell repertoires in COVID-19. TCRdb keeps only in-frame clones here, not all; method: immunoSEQ multiplex PCR. This table holds 320,000 or so clones, 85% found once. Sequenced: PBMCs or T cells enriched from blood (not recorded which). Receptors were obtained from a woman aged 25 to 45 who had been exposed to COVID-19. Each CDR3 is given with its conserved first and last residue. The D gene is left open where the match is weak.

V	J	D	DNA	CDR3
TRBV5-1	TRBJ1-5	.	TGCGCCAGCAGCCCGTCGGGGGGTTCGATTCAGCCCCAGCATTTT	CASSPSGGSIQPQHF
TRBV7-8	TRBJ2-3	.	TGTGCCACCGGGATTGGAGCAAGGGCAGATACGCAGTATTTT	CATGIGARADTQYF
TRBV28	TRBJ1-2	.	TGTGCCAGCAGTCCCGACGGGGGGGCGGGGTTATATGGCTACACCTTC	CASSPDGGAGLYGYTF
TRBV19	TRBJ1-2	.	TGTGCCAGTAGTATCCGGTCGGAGGCTGGAGGCTACACCTTC	CASSIRSEAGGYTF
TRBV5-1	TRBJ1-4	TRBD1	TGCGCCAGCAGCGTACTGACAGGGACTAATGAAAAACTGTTTTTT	CASSVLTGTNEKLFF
TRBV9	TRBJ2-7	TRBD2	TGTGCCAGCAGCCCCCCCGGGACTAGCGGGAGGAGTGAGCAGTACTTC	CASSPPGTSGRSEQYF
TRBV6-4	TRBJ1-5	.	TGTGCCAGCAGTGCGGAACAGAATCAGCCCCAGCATTTT	CASSAEQNQPQHF
TRBV11-2	TRBJ1-2	.	TGTGCCAGCAGCCGTATAGGGGCTTATGGCTACACCTTC	CASSRIGAYGYTF
TRBV2	TRBJ2-4	.	TGTGCCAGCAGCCTTAGCGAGGGCAAAAACATTCAGTACTTC	CASSLSEGKNIQYF
TRBV11-3	TRBJ1-6	TRBD1	TGTGCCAGCAGCTTAGATCTGGAGGACAGGGCTAATAATTCACCCCTCCACTTT	CASSLDLEDRANNSPLHF